This T cell receptor beta chain was captured by sequencing in a study of cytomegalovirus exposure and HLA in healthy donors. For the study at large: Early on, a data release was issued that held approximately 78 million unique TCRs from HLA-typed donors. Whole-study results and caveats: In a later analysis, TCR beta V- and J-gene trimming was associated with a missense DCLRE1C variant.

V lost 5 bases to trimming and J lost 4 bases; unmatched junction nucleotides: 8. CDR3 length equals 15 residues. From germline, CDR1 is SGHAT and CDR2 FQNNGV. A note on this clone: Its matching antigen is unknown.

Primers: 60 Vbeta forward and 13 Jbeta reverse. TCRdb's table, derived via immunoSEQ multiplex PCR, lists solely in-frame clones and lacks some. The top ten hold more than 3.5% of the sample, which has some 170,000 clones, approximately 80% seen once. Each of the donors was a healthy bone marrow donor. At sampling all donors were nominally healthy, likely with unrecorded immune exposures. Sequenced input: PBMCs. The source of this sequence is a man in his forties or fifties in good health and CMV-seronegative. V gene TRBV11-2 combines with J gene TRBJ1-2; TRBD1 matches 9 bases. The CDR3 sequence: CASSEGTGGIYGYTF. The CDR3 DNA is TGTGCCAGCAGCGAAGGAACAGGGGGCATCTATGGCTACACCTTC.